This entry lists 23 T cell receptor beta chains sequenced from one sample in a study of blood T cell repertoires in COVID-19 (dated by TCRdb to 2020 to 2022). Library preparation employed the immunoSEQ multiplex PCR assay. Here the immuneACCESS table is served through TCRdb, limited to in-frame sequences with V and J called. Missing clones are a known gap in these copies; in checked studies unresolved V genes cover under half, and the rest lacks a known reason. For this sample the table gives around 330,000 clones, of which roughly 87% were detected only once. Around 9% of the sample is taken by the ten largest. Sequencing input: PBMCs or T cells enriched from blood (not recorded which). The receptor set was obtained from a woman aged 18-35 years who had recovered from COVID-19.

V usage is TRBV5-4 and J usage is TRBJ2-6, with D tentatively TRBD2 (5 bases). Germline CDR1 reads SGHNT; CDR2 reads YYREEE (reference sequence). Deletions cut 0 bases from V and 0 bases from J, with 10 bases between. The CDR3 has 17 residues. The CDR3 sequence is CASSLAPGGSGANVLTF. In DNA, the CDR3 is TGTGCCAGCAGCTTGGCCCCAGGAGGCTCTGGGGCCAACGTCCTGACTTTC.

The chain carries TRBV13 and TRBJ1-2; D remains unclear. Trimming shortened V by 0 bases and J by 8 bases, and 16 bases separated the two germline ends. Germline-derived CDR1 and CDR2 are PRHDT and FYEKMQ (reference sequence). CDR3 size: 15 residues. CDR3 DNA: TGTGCCAGCAGCTTAGGGATCGGGAGTCGACGGGGCTACACCTTC. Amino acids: CASSLGIGSRRGYTF.

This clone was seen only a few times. CDR3 loop: CASSFPTSDRFQETQYF. CDR3 nucleotides: TGTGCCAGCAGTTTTCCCACCTCGGACAGGTTCCAAGAGACCCAGTACTTC. J is TRBJ2-5 and V is TRBV27; TRBD1 agrees at 7 bases. The CDR3 loop spans 17 amino acids. Unmatched junction bases numbered 11, after V lost 3 bases and J lost 1 base. The germline V gene has CDR1 MNHEY and CDR2 SMNVEV (reference sequence).

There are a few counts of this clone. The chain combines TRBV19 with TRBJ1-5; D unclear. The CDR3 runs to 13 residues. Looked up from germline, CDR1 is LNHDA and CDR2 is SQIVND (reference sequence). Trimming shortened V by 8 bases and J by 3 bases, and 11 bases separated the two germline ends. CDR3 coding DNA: TGTGCCAGTTCACTGTCGTACAATCAGCCCCAGCATTTT. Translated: CASSLSYNQPQHF. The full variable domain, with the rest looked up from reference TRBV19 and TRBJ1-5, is DGGITQSPKYLFRKEGQNVTLSCEQNLNHDAMYWYRQDPGQGLRLIYYSQIVNDFQKGDIAEGYSVSREKKESFPLTVTSAQKNPTAFYLCASSLSYNQPQHFGDGTRLSIL.

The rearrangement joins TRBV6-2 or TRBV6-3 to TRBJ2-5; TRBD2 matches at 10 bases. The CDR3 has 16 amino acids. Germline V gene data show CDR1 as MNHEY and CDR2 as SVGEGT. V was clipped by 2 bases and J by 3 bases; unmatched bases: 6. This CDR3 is CASSYGGLAGEETQYF. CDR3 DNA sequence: TGTGCCAGCAGTTACGGTGGCCTAGCGGGAGAAGAGACCCAGTACTTC.

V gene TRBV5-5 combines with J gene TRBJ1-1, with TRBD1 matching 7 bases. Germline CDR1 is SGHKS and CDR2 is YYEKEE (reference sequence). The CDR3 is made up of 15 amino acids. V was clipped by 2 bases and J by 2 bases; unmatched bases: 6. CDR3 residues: CASSFLQGINTEAFF. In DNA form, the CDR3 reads TGTGCCAGCAGCTTCCTACAGGGGATAAACACTGAAGCTTTCTTT.

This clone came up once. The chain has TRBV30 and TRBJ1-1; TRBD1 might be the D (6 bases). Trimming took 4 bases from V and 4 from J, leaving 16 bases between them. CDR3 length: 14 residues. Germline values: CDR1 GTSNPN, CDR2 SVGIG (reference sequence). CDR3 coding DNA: TGTGCCTGGAACCCAAGGGGAGGGGGCACTGAAGCTTTCTTT. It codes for CAWNPRGGGTEAFF.

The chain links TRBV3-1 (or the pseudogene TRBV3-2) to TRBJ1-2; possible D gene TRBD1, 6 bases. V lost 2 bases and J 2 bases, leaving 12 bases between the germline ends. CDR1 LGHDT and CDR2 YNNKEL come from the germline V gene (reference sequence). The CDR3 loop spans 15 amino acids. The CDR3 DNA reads TGTGCCAGCAGCCAACAGCACAGGGCAAACTATGGCTACACCTTC. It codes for CASSQQHRANYGYTF.

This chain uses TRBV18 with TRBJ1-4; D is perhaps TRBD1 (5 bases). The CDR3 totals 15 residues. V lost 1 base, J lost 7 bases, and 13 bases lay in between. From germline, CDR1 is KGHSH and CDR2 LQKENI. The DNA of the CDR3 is TGTGCCAGCTCACCACAGGGGCCCGGGGGTGAAAAACTGTTTTTT. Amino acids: CASSPQGPGGEKLFF.

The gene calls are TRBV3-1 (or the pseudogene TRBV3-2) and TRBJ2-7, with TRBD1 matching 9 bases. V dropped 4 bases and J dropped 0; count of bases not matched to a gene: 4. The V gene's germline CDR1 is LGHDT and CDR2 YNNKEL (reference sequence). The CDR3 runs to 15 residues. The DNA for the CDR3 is TGTGCCAGCAGCCGGGGGACAGGGCCCTCCTACGAGCAGTACTTC. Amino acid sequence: CASSRGTGPSYEQYF.

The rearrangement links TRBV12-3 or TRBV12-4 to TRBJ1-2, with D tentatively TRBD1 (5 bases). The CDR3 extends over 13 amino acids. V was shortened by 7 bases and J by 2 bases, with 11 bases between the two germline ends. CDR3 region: CASNPDRNYGYTF. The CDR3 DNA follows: TGTGCCAGCAATCCTGACAGAAACTATGGCTACACCTTC.

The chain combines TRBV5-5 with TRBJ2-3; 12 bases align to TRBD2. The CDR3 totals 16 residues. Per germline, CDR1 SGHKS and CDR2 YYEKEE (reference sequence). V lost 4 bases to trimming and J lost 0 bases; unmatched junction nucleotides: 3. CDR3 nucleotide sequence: TGTGCCAGCAGCGCCGGACTAGCGGGAAGCACAGATACGCAGTATTTT. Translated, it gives CASSAGLAGSTDTQYF. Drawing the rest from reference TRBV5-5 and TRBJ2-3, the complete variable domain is DAGVTQSPTHLIKTRGQQVTLRCSPISGHKSVSWYQQVLGQGPQFIFQYYEKEERGRGNFPDRFSARQFPNYSSELNVNALLLGDSALYLCASSAGLAGSTDTQYFGPGTRLTVL.

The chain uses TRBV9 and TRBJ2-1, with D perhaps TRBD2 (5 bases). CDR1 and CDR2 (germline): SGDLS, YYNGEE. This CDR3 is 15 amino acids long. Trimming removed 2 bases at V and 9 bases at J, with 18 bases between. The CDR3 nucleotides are TGTGCCAGCAGCGTCGGGGAAAGGCTGGGGTTTGAGCAGTTCTTC. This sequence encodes CASSVGERLGFEQFF.

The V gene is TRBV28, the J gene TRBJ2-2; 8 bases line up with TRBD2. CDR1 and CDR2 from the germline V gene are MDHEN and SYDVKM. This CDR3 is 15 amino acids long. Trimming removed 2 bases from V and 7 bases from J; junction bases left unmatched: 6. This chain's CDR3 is CASSLLSGGGGELFF. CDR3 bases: TGTGCCAGCAGTTTACTCTCGGGGGGGGGCGGGGAGCTGTTTTTT.

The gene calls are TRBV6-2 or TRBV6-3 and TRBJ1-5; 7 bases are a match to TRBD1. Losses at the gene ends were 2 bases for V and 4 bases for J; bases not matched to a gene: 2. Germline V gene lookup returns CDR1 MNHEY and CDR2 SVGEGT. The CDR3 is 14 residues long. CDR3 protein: CASSYRGQNQPQHF. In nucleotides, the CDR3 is TGTGCCAGCAGTTACAGGGGGCAAAATCAGCCCCAGCATTTT.

In DNA form, the CDR3 reads TGTGCCAGCAGCCCCGTGGGTAGACAGGGAGCTTCACCCCTCCACTTT. This encodes CASSPVGRQGASPLHF. The rearrangement uses TRBV7-9 and TRBJ1-6; TRBD1 matches at 7 bases. The V gene end was trimmed by 5 bases and the J gene end by 9 bases; junction bases not matched to a gene: 13. There are 16 residues in the CDR3. Germline V CDR1 and CDR2: SEHNR, FQNEAQ (reference sequence).

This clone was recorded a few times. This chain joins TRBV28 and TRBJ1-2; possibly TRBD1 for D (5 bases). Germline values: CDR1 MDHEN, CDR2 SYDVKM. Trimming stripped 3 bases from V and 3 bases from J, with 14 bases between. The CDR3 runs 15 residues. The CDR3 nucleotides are TGTGCCAGCAGTTTCCCCGGGGGAGGGCACTATGGCTACACCTTC. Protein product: CASSFPGGGHYGYTF.

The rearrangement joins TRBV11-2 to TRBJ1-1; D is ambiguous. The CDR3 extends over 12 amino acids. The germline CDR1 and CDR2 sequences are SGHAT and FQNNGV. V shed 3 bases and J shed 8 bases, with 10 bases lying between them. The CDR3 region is CASSFEGGEAFF. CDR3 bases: TGTGCCAGCAGCTTCGAGGGAGGGGAAGCTTTCTTT.

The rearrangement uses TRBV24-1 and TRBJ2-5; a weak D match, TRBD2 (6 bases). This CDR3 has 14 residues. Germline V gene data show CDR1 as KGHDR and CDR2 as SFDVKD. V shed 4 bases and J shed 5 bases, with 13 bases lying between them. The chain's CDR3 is CATSDAGRRETQYF. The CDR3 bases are TGTGCCACCAGTGACGCGGGGAGGCGGGAGACCCAGTACTTC.

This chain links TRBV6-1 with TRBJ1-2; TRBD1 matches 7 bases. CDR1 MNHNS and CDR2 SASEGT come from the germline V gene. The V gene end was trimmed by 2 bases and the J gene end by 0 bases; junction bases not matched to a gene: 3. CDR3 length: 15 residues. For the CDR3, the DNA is TGTGCCAGCAGTGAATACAGGGGAGCTAACTATGGCTACACCTTC. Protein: CASSEYRGANYGYTF.

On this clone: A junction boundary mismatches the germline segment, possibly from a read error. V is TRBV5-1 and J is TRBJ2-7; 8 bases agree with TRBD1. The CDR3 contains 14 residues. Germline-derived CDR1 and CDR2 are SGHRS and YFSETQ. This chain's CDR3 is CASSGDRGSFEQYF. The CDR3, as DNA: TGCGCCAGCAGCGGTGACAGGGGATCCTTCGAGCAGTACTTC.

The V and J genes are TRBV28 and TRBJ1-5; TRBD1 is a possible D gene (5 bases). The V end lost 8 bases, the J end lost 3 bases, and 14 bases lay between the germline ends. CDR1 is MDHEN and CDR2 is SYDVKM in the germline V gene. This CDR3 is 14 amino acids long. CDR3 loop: CASCVGGYNQPQHF. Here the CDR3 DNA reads TGTGCCAGCTGCGTGGGGGGGTACAATCAGCCCCAGCATTTT. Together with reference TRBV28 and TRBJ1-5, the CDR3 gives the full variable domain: DVKVTQSSRYLVKRTGEKVFLECVQDMDHENMFWYRQDPGLGLRLIYFSYDVKMKEKGDIPEGYSVSREKKERFSLILESASTNQTSMYLCASCVGGYNQPQHFGDGTRLSIL.

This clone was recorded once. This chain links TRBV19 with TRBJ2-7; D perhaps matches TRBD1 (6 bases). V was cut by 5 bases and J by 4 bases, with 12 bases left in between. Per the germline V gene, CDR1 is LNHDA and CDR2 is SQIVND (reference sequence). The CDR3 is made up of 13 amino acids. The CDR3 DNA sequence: TGTGCCAGTAGTGTACAACAGGGTTACGAGCAGTACTTC. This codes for CASSVQQGYEQYF.